This T cell receptor (beta chain) derives from a study of cytomegalovirus exposure and HLA in healthy donors. The PCR employed 60 Vbeta primers together with 13 Jbeta primers. TCRdb keeps only in-frame clones here, not all; method: immunoSEQ multiplex PCR. The sample consists of 100,000 to 150,000 clones, about 11% of them appearing once. The study's findings and limits: Apart from CMV serostatus, no immune exposure information was available. Productive rates of about 90% or about 30% were seen for most TCR beta V segments in an earlier analysis. The authors listed 150 to 200 TCR beta chains as cytomegalovirus-associated. V- and J-gene trimming in TCR beta was tied to a missense DCLRE1C variant by an analysis performed later.

The V gene's germline CDR1 is MNHNS and CDR2 SASEGT. The trim removed 4 bases at V and 1 base at J, leaving 2 bases unmatched. The CDR3 contains 14 residues. There are a few counts of this clone. Its antigen is unidentified. The receptor comes from a woman younger than 30 in good health and CMV-seropositive. Sequencing was performed on PBMCs. The chain has TRBV6-1 and TRBJ2-3; 7 nucleotides align to TRBD2. DNA of the CDR3: TGTGCCAGCAGTGCCACTAGCGGCACAGATACGCAGTATTTT. As protein: CASSATSGTDTQYF.